This T cell receptor beta chain was sequenced during a study of identical twins. For this clonotype: Its antigen is still unknown.

Study-wide findings and caveats: Abundant cord blood beta clonotypes carried fewer insertions; memory repertoires showed none.

Each donor (without exception) was a healthy Caucasian. CDR3 length: 16 residues. V shed 4 bases and J shed 1 base, with 16 bases lying between them. In TCRdb, the 5' RACE reads were re-called with MiXCR into one record per CDR3 protein. Of 1.5 million to 2 million distinct CDR3 sequences listed, more than 30% are singletons. Sequencing was performed on cord blood. The clonotype was recovered from a newborn girl in good health. J is TRBJ1-1 and V is TRBV12-3 or TRBV12-4; a possible D gene is TRBD1 (6 bases). The CDR3 DNA sequence: TGTGCCAGCAGTTCACGGGGGGGCGGGGAGAACACTGAAGCTTTCTTT. As protein: CASSSRGGGENTEAFF.